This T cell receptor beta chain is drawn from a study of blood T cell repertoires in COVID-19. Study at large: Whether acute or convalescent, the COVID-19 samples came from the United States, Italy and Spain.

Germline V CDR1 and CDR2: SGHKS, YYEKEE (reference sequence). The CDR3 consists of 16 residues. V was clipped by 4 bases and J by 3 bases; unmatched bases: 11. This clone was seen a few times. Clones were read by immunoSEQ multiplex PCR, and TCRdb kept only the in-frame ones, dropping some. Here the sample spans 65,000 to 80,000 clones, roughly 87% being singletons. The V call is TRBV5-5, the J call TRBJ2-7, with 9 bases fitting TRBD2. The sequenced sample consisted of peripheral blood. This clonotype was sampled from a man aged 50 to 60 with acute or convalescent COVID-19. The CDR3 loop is CASSRRAGGDYYEQYF. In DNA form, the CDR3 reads TGTGCCAGCAGCCGCCGAGCGGGAGGTGATTACTACGAGCAGTACTTC.